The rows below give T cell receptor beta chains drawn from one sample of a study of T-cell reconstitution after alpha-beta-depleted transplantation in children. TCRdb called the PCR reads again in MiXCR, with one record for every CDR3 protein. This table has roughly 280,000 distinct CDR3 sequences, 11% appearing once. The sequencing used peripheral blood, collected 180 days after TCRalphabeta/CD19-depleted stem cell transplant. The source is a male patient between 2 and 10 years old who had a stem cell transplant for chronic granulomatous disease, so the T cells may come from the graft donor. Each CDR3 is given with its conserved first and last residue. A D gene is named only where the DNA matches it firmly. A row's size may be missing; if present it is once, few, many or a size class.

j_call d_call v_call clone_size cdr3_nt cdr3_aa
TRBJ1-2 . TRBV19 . TGTGCCAGTGATGAGGGATATGGCTACACCTTC CASDEGYGYTF
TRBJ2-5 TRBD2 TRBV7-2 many TGTGCCAGCAGCGAACCGGGGGGTTACGAGACCCAGTACTTC CASSEPGGYETQYF
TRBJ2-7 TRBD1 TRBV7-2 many TGTGCCAGCAGCTTATCGACAGGGCGAGAGCAGTACTTC CASSLSTGREQYF
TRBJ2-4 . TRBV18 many TGTGCCAGCTCACCGGGACGCGAAAACATTCAGTACTTC CASSPGRENIQYF
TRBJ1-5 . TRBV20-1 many TGCAGTGCTAGACGGGGGCAGGGGATCAATCAGCCCCAGCATTTT CSARRGQGINQPQHF
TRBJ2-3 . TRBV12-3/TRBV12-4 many TGTGCCAGCAGTCGATTTCAGTCCCGCACAGATACGCAGTATTTT CASSRFQSRTDTQYF
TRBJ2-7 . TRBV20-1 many TGCAGTGCTAGAGCCCCTACATCCTACGAGCAGTACTTC CSARAPTSYEQYF
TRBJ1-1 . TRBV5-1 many TGCGCCAGCAGCTTGGTCACTGGGCACAAGAACACTGAAGCTTTCTTT CASSLVTGHKNTEAFF
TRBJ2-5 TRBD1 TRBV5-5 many TGTGCCAGCAGCTTGCTCTGGGACAGGGCTTTGGAGACCCAGTACTTC CASSLLWDRALETQYF
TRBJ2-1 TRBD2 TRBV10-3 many TGTGCCATCAGTGAGGAGATTAGCGGGAGCGATGAGCAGTTCTTC CAISEEISGSDEQFF
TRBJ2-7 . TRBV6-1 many TGTGCCAGCAGCGCTCGCGAGCAGTACTTC CASSAREQYF
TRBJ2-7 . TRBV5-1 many TGCGCCAGCAGGCCTTCCGGGGTGGGGGAGCAGTACTTC CASRPSGVGEQYF
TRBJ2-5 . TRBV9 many TGTGCCAGCAGCGTCGAAGGGGACATGTTCCAAGAGACCCAGTACTTC CASSVEGDMFQETQYF
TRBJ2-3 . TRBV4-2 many TGTGCCAGCAGCCACGTGGACAGAGCCACAGATACGCAGTATTTT CASSHVDRATDTQYF
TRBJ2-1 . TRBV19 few TGTGCCAGTAGTATAGTAACCCCTCTATCCGCTGAGCAGTTCTTC CASSIVTPLSAEQFF
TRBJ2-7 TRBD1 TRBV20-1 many TGCAGTGCTAGAGCGACAGGGGCGAACTACGAGCAGTACTTC CSARATGANYEQYF
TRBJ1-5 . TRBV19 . TGTGCCAGTCGAACAGGGACCCAGAATCAGCCCCAGCATTTT CASRTGTQNQPQHF
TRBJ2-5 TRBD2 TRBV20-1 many TGCAGTGCCCCTGGGGCGGGGGGGAAAGAGACCCAGTACTTC CSAPGAGGKETQYF
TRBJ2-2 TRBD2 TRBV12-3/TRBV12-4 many TGTGCCAGCAGGCGGGGGGCCGGGGAGCTGTTTTTT CASRRGAGELFF
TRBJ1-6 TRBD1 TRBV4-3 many TGCGCCAGCAGCCAGGACCCCGGGACAGGACGACCCCTCCACTTT CASSQDPGTGRPLHF
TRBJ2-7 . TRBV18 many TGTGCCAGCTCACCGGGACGCGTCTTCTACGAGCAGTACTTC CASSPGRVFYEQYF
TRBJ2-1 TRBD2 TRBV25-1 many TGTGCCACCGGGACTAGCGTAATCTACAATGAGCAGTTCTTC CATGTSVIYNEQFF